This TCR beta chain was sequenced during a study of blood T cells in healthy people across ages. A J-beta primer mix and a sample-barcoded 5' primer were used in a second PCR of about 7 to 12 cycles. A single record per CDR3 protein comes from TCRdb applying MiXCR to the 5' RACE reads. The sample yields roughly 1,100,000 distinct CDR3 sequences, less than 25% seen once. The CDR3 loop spans 13 amino acids. Germline V gene sequence: CDR1 SNHLY, CDR2 FYNNEI. V lost 7 bases to trimming and J lost 1 base, with 10 bases between them. These same records also appear under a second study, on T cells of mothers and their children. From that study: Donation involved a few healthy Caucasian mothers and the six children that they had.

The sample was blood. The rearrangement joins TRBV2 to TRBJ1-1; no reliable D call. This TCR derives from a girl aged 2 to 10 in good health. This CDR3 reads CASITEGNTEAFF. The CDR3 nucleotides are TGTGCCAGCATTACCGAGGGGAACACTGAAGCTTTCTTT.